This T cell receptor (beta chain) derives from a study of early T cells in non-severe SARS-CoV-2 infection. As part of library construction, unique molecular identifiers were attached to individual cDNA molecules. TCRdb recomputed calls from the 5' RACE reads with MiXCR, one row per CDR3 protein. The sample has around 93,000 distinct CDR3 sequences, 9.5% to 15% seen once. Germline values: CDR1 MDHEN, CDR2 SYDVKM. With 4 bases clipped from V and 4 bases from J, the junction kept 6 bases outside the gene matches. CDR3 length: 14 residues. The chain links TRBV28 to TRBJ2-7, with 8 nucleotides matching TRBD2. This sequence originates from an adult who was a healthcare worker with PCR-confirmed SARS-CoV-2 infection or an uninfected control (not recorded which). Source: whole blood, taken at baseline. CDR3 sequence reads: CASSSGGELYEQYF. The CDR3 region has the DNA TGTGCCAGCAGTTCGGGGGGGGAATTATACGAGCAGTACTTC.